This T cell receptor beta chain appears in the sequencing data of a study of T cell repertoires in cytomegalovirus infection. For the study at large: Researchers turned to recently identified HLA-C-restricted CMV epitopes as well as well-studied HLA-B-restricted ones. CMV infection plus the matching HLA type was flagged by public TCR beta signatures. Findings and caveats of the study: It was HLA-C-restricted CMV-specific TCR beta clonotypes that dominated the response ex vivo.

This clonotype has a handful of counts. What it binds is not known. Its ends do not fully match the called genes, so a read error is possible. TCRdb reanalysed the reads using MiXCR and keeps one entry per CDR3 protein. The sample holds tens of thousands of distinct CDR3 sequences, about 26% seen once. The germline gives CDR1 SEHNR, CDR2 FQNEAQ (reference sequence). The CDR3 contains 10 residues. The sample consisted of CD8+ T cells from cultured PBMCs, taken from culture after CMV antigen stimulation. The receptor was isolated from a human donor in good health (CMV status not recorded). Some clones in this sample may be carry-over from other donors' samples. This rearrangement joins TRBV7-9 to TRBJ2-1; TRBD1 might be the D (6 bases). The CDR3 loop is CASSSDRWTF. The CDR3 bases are TGTGCCAGCAGTTCTGACAGGTGGACCTTC.